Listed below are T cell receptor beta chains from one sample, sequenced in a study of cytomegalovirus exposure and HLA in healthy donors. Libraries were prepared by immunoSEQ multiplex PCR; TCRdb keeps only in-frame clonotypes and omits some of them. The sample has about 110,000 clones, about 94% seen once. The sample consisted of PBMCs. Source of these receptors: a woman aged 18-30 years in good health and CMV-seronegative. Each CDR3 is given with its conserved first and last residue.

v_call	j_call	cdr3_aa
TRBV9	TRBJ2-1	CASSVGARLVYNEQFF
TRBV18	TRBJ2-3	CASSPSLSGWSGTQYF
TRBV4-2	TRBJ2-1	CASSQDGTHGDEQFF
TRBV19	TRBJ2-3	CASRVIGHPASTDTQYF
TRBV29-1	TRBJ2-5	CSVELPTSGGRGTQYF
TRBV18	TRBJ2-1	CASSSGLAGIDEQFF
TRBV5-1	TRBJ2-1	CASSLGFHSSYNEQFF
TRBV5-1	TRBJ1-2	CASSFSGQGARSNGYTF
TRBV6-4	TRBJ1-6	CASSDGEESPLHF
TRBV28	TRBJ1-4	CASSRIGQAVISLFF
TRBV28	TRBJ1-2	CAIRQGALYGYTF
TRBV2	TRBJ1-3	CASSEAPGQGSGNTIYF
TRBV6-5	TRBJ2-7	CASSPGTGGEQYF
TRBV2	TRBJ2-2	CASSEIRDSYTGELFF
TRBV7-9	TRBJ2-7	CASRQGANYEQYF
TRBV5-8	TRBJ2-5	CASSWTGQRVETQYF
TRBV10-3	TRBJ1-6	CAISESAAYSPLHF
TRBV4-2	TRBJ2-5	CASSRASPIAGALQETQYF
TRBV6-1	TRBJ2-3	CASSEGGVLTDTQYF
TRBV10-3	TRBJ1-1	CAISNTGNTEAFF
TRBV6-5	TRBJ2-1	CASTISGGGRHEQFF
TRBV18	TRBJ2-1	CASSPNTDNEQFF
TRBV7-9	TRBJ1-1	CASKLTEDTEAFF
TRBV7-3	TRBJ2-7	CASSLRPGTYEQYF
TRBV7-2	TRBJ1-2	CASRDNLPHGYTF
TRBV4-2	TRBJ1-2	CASSQVRGYGYTF
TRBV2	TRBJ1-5	CASGRQGYSNQPQHF